The rows below give T cell receptor beta chains drawn from one sample of a study of OX40 agonist ivuxolimab in advanced cancers. Some clones are missing from TCRdb's copy, which holds only in-frame ones; the method was immunoSEQ multiplex PCR. The sample has 95,000 to 100,000 clones, about 80% seen once; the top ten hold about 1.6%. The sample consisted of CD4+ or CD8+ T cells sorted from blood, taken in a trial of the OX40 agonist ivuxolimab. All receptors come from an adult with an advanced solid tumor such as melanoma, head and neck, liver or kidney cancer. Each CDR3 is given with its conserved first and last residue. The D gene is left open where the match is weak. Only part of the rows carry a size: once, few, many, or a class if the clone is expanded.

abundance: -
v_gene: TRBV7-2
j_gene: TRBJ1-3
d_gene: -
CDR3aa: CASSLRLGGSSGNTIYF
CDR3nt: TGTGCCAGCAGCTTACGTTTGGGCGGATCCTCTGGAAACACCATATATTTT

abundance: -
v_gene: TRBV5-1
j_gene: TRBJ2-7
d_gene: TRBD1
CDR3aa: CASSPGQGALHEQYF
CDR3nt: TGCGCCAGCAGCCCGGGACAGGGGGCGCTACACGAGCAGTACTTC

abundance: -
v_gene: TRBV4-3
j_gene: TRBJ2-2
d_gene: -
CDR3aa: CASSPLAGQTTGELFF
CDR3nt: TGCGCCAGCAGCCCCTTGGCAGGACAGACCACCGGGGAGCTGTTTTTT

abundance: -
v_gene: TRBV28
j_gene: TRBJ1-2
d_gene: -
CDR3aa: CASRGQAEHGYTF
CDR3nt: TGTGCCAGCAGGGGACAAGCGGAACATGGCTACACCTTC

abundance: -
v_gene: TRBV5-5
j_gene: TRBJ2-7
d_gene: TRBD1
CDR3aa: CASSFQTGNPYEQYF
CDR3nt: TGTGCCAGCAGCTTCCAGACAGGGAATCCCTACGAGCAGTACTTC

abundance: -
v_gene: TRBV7-2
j_gene: TRBJ2-5
d_gene: -
CDR3aa: CASSLMAWETQYF
CDR3nt: TGTGCCAGCAGCTTAATGGCGTGGGAGACCCAGTACTTC

abundance: -
v_gene: TRBV9
j_gene: TRBJ2-5
d_gene: -
CDR3aa: CASSPPGRETQYF
CDR3nt: TGTGCCAGCAGCCCCCCAGGGCGAGAGACCCAGTACTTC

abundance: -
v_gene: TRBV6-5
j_gene: TRBJ1-1
d_gene: -
CDR3aa: CASSYVTAPFF
CDR3nt: TGTGCCAGCAGTTACGTGACAGCCCCTTTCTTT

abundance: -
v_gene: TRBV7-2
j_gene: TRBJ2-5
d_gene: TRBD2
CDR3aa: CASSLSGGWETQYF
CDR3nt: TGTGCCAGCAGCTTAAGCGGGGGGTGGGAGACCCAGTACTTC

abundance: -
v_gene: TRBV28
j_gene: TRBJ1-1
d_gene: -
CDR3aa: CASSSLPDGVEAFF
CDR3nt: TGTGCCAGCAGTTCCCTTCCTGACGGTGTTGAAGCTTTCTTT

abundance: -
v_gene: TRBV7-2
j_gene: TRBJ2-3
d_gene: -
CDR3aa: CASSLGGTTDTQYF
CDR3nt: TGTGCCAGCAGCTTAGGGGGCACCACAGATACGCAGTATTTT

abundance: -
v_gene: TRBV7-2
j_gene: TRBJ1-2
d_gene: -
CDR3aa: CASSPGDEGYTF
CDR3nt: TGTGCCAGCAGCCCAGGGGACGAGGGCTACACCTTC

abundance: -
v_gene: TRBV7-9
j_gene: TRBJ2-7
d_gene: -
CDR3aa: CASSRSGTVSSYEQYF
CDR3nt: TGTGCCAGCAGTCGGTCCGGGACGGTATCTTCCTACGAGCAGTACTTC

abundance: -
v_gene: TRBV7-8
j_gene: TRBJ1-1
d_gene: TRBD1
CDR3aa: CASSLEARGLNTEAFF
CDR3nt: TGTGCCAGCAGCTTAGAGGCCAGGGGGTTGAACACTGAAGCTTTCTTT

abundance: -
v_gene: TRBV4-3
j_gene: TRBJ2-3
d_gene: -
CDR3aa: CASSRAASASPDTQYF
CDR3nt: TGCGCCAGCAGCCGAGCGGCAAGCGCGAGCCCAGATACGCAGTATTTT

abundance: once
v_gene: TRBV5-6
j_gene: TRBJ1-1
d_gene: -
CDR3aa: CASSLVGRSRNTEAFF
CDR3nt: TGTGCCAGCAGCTTGGTGGGCAGGAGTAGGAACACTGAAGCTTTCTTT

abundance: -
v_gene: TRBV6-1
j_gene: TRBJ2-7
d_gene: TRBD1
CDR3aa: CASIYRQGWEQYF
CDR3nt: TGTGCCAGCATCTACCGACAGGGGTGGGAGCAGTACTTC

abundance: -
v_gene: TRBV29-1
j_gene: TRBJ1-4
d_gene: -
CDR3aa: CSVGLRGVPPNEKLFF
CDR3nt: TGCAGCGTTGGCCTTCGGGGCGTCCCGCCCAATGAAAAACTGTTTTTT

abundance: -
v_gene: TRBV30
j_gene: TRBJ2-1
d_gene: -
CDR3aa: CACSSSGGYNEQFF
CDR3nt: TGTGCCTGTTCCTCTAGTGGGGGTTACAATGAGCAGTTCTTC

abundance: -
v_gene: TRBV7-2
j_gene: TRBJ2-7
d_gene: TRBD2
CDR3aa: CASSLNSLSGRAYEQYF
CDR3nt: TGTGCCAGCAGCTTAAACTCCCTTAGCGGGAGGGCCTATGAGCAGTACTTC

abundance: once
v_gene: TRBV6-5
j_gene: TRBJ2-7
d_gene: -
CDR3aa: CASSLGQVGYEQYF
CDR3nt: TGTGCCAGCAGCCTAGGGCAGGTGGGCTACGAGCAGTACTTC

abundance: -
v_gene: TRBV5-1
j_gene: TRBJ2-7
d_gene: -
CDR3aa: CASSLGPPTYEQYF
CDR3nt: TGCGCCAGCAGCTTGGGACCGCCGACCTACGAGCAGTACTTC

abundance: -
v_gene: TRBV2
j_gene: TRBJ1-6
d_gene: -
CDR3aa: CASSEDLMHSPLHF
CDR3nt: TGTGCCAGCAGTGAGGACTTAATGCATTCACCCCTCCACTTT

abundance: -
v_gene: TRBV14
j_gene: TRBJ1-1
d_gene: -
CDR3aa: CASSRTANTEAFF
CDR3nt: TGTGCCAGCAGCCGTACAGCTAACACTGAAGCTTTCTTT

abundance: -
v_gene: TRBV2
j_gene: TRBJ2-3
d_gene: TRBD2
CDR3aa: CASSGTSGFGTSTDTQYF
CDR3nt: TGTGCCAGCAGTGGGACTAGCGGGTTCGGCACTAGCACAGATACGCAGTATTTT

abundance: -
v_gene: TRBV20-1
j_gene: TRBJ1-2
d_gene: -
CDR3aa: CSGPGFEGYTF
CDR3nt: TGCAGTGGCCCGGGATTTGAGGGCTACACCTTC

abundance: -
v_gene: TRBV25-1
j_gene: TRBJ1-5
d_gene: -
CDR3aa: CASSGGSSNQPQHF
CDR3nt: TGTGCCAGCAGTGGGGGGTCGAGCAATCAGCCCCAGCATTTT

abundance: -
v_gene: TRBV7-3
j_gene: TRBJ2-2
d_gene: TRBD2
CDR3aa: CASSLRGTSDSGELFF
CDR3nt: TGTGCCAGCAGCCTACGCGGGACTAGCGATTCCGGGGAGCTGTTTTTT

abundance: -
v_gene: TRBV19
j_gene: TRBJ1-1
d_gene: -
CDR3aa: CASSIPTANTEAFF
CDR3nt: TGTGCCAGTAGTATCCCGACAGCGAACACTGAAGCTTTCTTT

abundance: -
v_gene: TRBV7-9
j_gene: TRBJ1-5
d_gene: -
CDR3aa: CASSLGGYSNQPQHF
CDR3nt: TGTGCCAGCAGCTTAGGGGGGTATAGCAATCAGCCCCAGCATTTT

abundance: -
v_gene: TRBV28
j_gene: TRBJ2-7
d_gene: -
CDR3aa: CASSLYLASGKSEQYF
CDR3nt: TGTGCCAGCAGTTTATATCTGGCGTCAGGGAAGTCCGAGCAGTACTTC

abundance: -
v_gene: TRBV7-2
j_gene: TRBJ1-1
d_gene: -
CDR3aa: CASSSNWGGTEAFF
CDR3nt: TGTGCCAGCAGCTCTAATTGGGGGGGCACTGAAGCTTTCTTT

abundance: -
v_gene: TRBV2
j_gene: TRBJ2-3
d_gene: TRBD2
CDR3aa: CASSEGRGATDTQYF
CDR3nt: TGTGCCAGCAGTGAAGGGCGGGGGGCCACAGATACGCAGTATTTT

abundance: -
v_gene: TRBV29-1
j_gene: TRBJ2-7
d_gene: -
CDR3aa: CSVETDRYPYEQYF
CDR3nt: TGCAGCGTTGAAACTGACAGGTACCCATACGAGCAGTACTTC

abundance: -
v_gene: TRBV5-8
j_gene: TRBJ2-3
d_gene: -
CDR3aa: CASRTQGTGDTQYF
CDR3nt: TGTGCCAGCAGGACACAGGGGACTGGGGATACGCAGTATTTT

abundance: -
v_gene: TRBV28
j_gene: TRBJ1-5
d_gene: -
CDR3aa: CASSLVERNQPQHF
CDR3nt: TGTGCCAGCAGTTTAGTCGAGCGCAATCAGCCCCAGCATTTT

abundance: -
v_gene: TRBV5-1
j_gene: TRBJ2-7
d_gene: -
CDR3aa: CASSTQTGRAFGEQYF
CDR3nt: TGCGCCAGCAGCACCCAAACCGGTCGGGCTTTTGGCGAGCAGTACTTC

abundance: -
v_gene: TRBV5-1
j_gene: TRBJ2-1
d_gene: TRBD2
CDR3aa: CASTETSASYNEQFF
CDR3nt: TGCGCCAGCACGGAGACTAGCGCCTCCTACAATGAGCAGTTCTTC

abundance: -
v_gene: TRBV28
j_gene: TRBJ1-5
d_gene: -
CDR3aa: CASLPGTASNQPQHF
CDR3nt: TGTGCCAGCCTGCCAGGGACGGCTAGCAATCAGCCCCAGCATTTT

abundance: few
v_gene: TRBV15
j_gene: TRBJ2-5
d_gene: TRBD2
CDR3aa: CATSRVRLANQETQYF
CDR3nt: TGTGCCACCAGCAGAGTTAGACTAGCAAACCAAGAGACCCAGTACTTC

abundance: -
v_gene: TRBV6-6
j_gene: TRBJ1-2
d_gene: -
CDR3aa: CASRTPGLGVYGYTF
CDR3nt: TGTGCCAGCAGGACCCCGGGGTTGGGGGTCTATGGCTACACCTTC

abundance: few
v_gene: TRBV10-2
j_gene: TRBJ1-2
d_gene: -
CDR3aa: CASSERGLGYGYTF
CDR3nt: TGCGCCAGCAGCGAGCGGGGGCTAGGCTATGGCTACACCTTC

abundance: once
v_gene: TRBV6-6
j_gene: TRBJ2-7
d_gene: -
CDR3aa: CASSYSDTGSYEQYF
CDR3nt: TGTGCCAGCAGTTACTCGGATACAGGCTCCTACGAGCAGTACTTC

abundance: -
v_gene: TRBV6-5
j_gene: TRBJ2-3
d_gene: -
CDR3aa: CASSYRRSTDTQYF
CDR3nt: TGTGCCAGCAGTTACAGACGGAGCACAGATACGCAGTATTTT

abundance: -
v_gene: TRBV6-5
j_gene: TRBJ2-3
d_gene: -
CDR3aa: CASSYRRDMPDTQYF
CDR3nt: TGTGCCAGCAGTTACCGGCGGGATATGCCAGATACGCAGTATTTT

abundance: -
v_gene: TRBV4-2
j_gene: TRBJ1-2
d_gene: -
CDR3aa: CASSQLPTASGYTF
CDR3nt: TGTGCCAGCAGCCAACTCCCGACAGCGTCTGGCTACACCTTC

abundance: -
v_gene: TRBV7-2
j_gene: TRBJ1-1
d_gene: -
CDR3aa: CASSIEVNTEAFF
CDR3nt: TGTGCCAGCAGCATCGAAGTAAACACTGAAGCTTTCTTT

abundance: -
v_gene: TRBV25-1
j_gene: TRBJ1-6
d_gene: -
CDR3aa: CASSKRGPYNSPLHF
CDR3nt: TGTGCCAGCAGTAAACGGGGCCCTTATAATTCACCCCTCCACTTT

abundance: -
v_gene: TRBV10-1
j_gene: TRBJ1-2
d_gene: TRBD1
CDR3aa: CASRPGTGAAGSSGYTF
CDR3nt: TGCGCCAGCAGACCCGGGACAGGGGCGGCGGGGTCTTCTGGCTACACCTTC

abundance: -
v_gene: TRBV6-5
j_gene: TRBJ1-2
d_gene: -
CDR3aa: CASKMGGANYGYTF
CDR3nt: TGTGCCAGCAAAATGGGAGGCGCTAACTATGGCTACACCTTC

abundance: -
v_gene: TRBV6-1
j_gene: TRBJ1-2
d_gene: -
CDR3aa: CASSPDRNYGYTF
CDR3nt: TGTGCCAGCAGTCCCGACCGTAACTATGGCTACACCTTC

abundance: once
v_gene: TRBV9
j_gene: TRBJ2-5
d_gene: -
CDR3aa: CASSAGRFQETQYF
CDR3nt: TGTGCCAGCAGCGCAGGGCGGTTCCAAGAGACCCAGTACTTC

abundance: -
v_gene: TRBV28
j_gene: TRBJ1-2
d_gene: TRBD1
CDR3aa: CASRDRGFIYGYTF
CDR3nt: TGTGCCAGCAGAGACAGGGGATTTATCTATGGCTACACCTTC

abundance: -
v_gene: TRBV11-2
j_gene: TRBJ2-3
d_gene: -
CDR3aa: CASSLDRVRVDTQYF
CDR3nt: TGTGCCAGCAGCTTAGATCGAGTCCGGGTAGATACGCAGTATTTT

abundance: -
v_gene: TRBV7-3
j_gene: TRBJ2-7
d_gene: -
CDR3aa: CASSAGPNYEQYF
CDR3nt: TGTGCCAGCAGCGCGGGACCCAACTACGAGCAGTACTTC

abundance: -
v_gene: TRBV28
j_gene: TRBJ2-5
d_gene: TRBD1
CDR3aa: CAGSYDRAHGETQYF
CDR3nt: TGTGCCGGCAGCTACGACAGGGCCCATGGGGAGACCCAGTACTTC

abundance: -
v_gene: TRBV14
j_gene: TRBJ2-3
d_gene: TRBD1
CDR3aa: CASSQLPGQTQYF
CDR3nt: TGTGCCAGCAGCCAATTACCGGGACAGACGCAGTATTTT